This is a list of T cell receptor beta chains from one sample in a study of cytomegalovirus exposure and HLA in healthy donors. Measured with immunoSEQ multiplex PCR; TCRdb has only the in-frame clones, and not every one. The sample includes 110,000 to 150,000 clones, approximately 74% of them seen just once. Specimen: PBMCs. The receptors stem from a man aged 18 to 29 in good health and CMV-seropositive. The CDR3 runs from the conserved cysteine through the conserved F or W. Fields, in order: clone size, CDR3 length, J gene, V gene, CDR3 protein. Not every row has a clone size; where given, it reads once, few, many or a size class.

abundance: -
len: 13
j_gene: TRBJ1-1
v_gene: TRBV29-1
CDR3aa: CSVDGRGATEAFF

abundance: once
len: 14
j_gene: TRBJ1-1
v_gene: TRBV4-1
CDR3aa: CASSLRTGNTEAFF

abundance: -
len: 16
j_gene: TRBJ2-5
v_gene: TRBV4-2
CDR3aa: CASSQAGTRVQETQYF

abundance: -
len: 12
j_gene: TRBJ2-1
v_gene: TRBV27
CDR3aa: CASSQTPNEQFF

abundance: once
len: 13
j_gene: TRBJ1-2
v_gene: TRBV7-2
CDR3aa: CASSRQGNYGYTF

abundance: -
len: 15
j_gene: TRBJ1-2
v_gene: TRBV7-8
CDR3aa: CASSLVGTEDYGYTF

abundance: -
len: 14
j_gene: TRBJ1-5
v_gene: TRBV6-5
CDR3aa: CASSYSRGDQPQHF

abundance: few
len: 14
j_gene: TRBJ1-3
v_gene: TRBV2
CDR3aa: CASSDRGTGNTIYF

abundance: -
len: 14
j_gene: TRBJ1-5
v_gene: TRBV6-1
CDR3aa: CASSDKGVVQPQHF

abundance: medium-sized
len: 16
j_gene: TRBJ2-2
v_gene: TRBV21-1
CDR3aa: CASSKEDRSPTGELFF

abundance: -
len: 13
j_gene: TRBJ1-2
v_gene: TRBV11-2
CDR3aa: CASSHRGNYGYTF

abundance: -
len: 16
j_gene: TRBJ1-1
v_gene: TRBV5-6
CDR3aa: CASSLEGPSMNTEAFF

abundance: -
len: 15
j_gene: TRBJ1-2
v_gene: TRBV4-1
CDR3aa: CASSQDSGGDYGYTF

abundance: -
len: 14
j_gene: TRBJ2-7
v_gene: TRBV27
CDR3aa: CATKTAGRPYEQYF

abundance: -
len: 14
j_gene: TRBJ2-7
v_gene: TRBV4-3
CDR3aa: CASSRAGGPYEQYF